This T cell receptor beta chain was obtained from a study of early T cells in non-severe SARS-CoV-2 infection. This clonotype was counted ten times or more. At one end the junction does not follow the germline gene, possibly because of a read error. The germline V gene has CDR1 MGHRA and CDR2 YSYEKL. This CDR3 region has 16 residues. Unique molecular identifier tags were affixed to discrete cDNA molecules. TCRdb ran MiXCR on the 5' RACE reads and lists one entry per CDR3 protein. Of 80,000 or so distinct CDR3 sequences listed, 12% are singletons. The TCR sequence derives from an adult who was a healthcare worker with PCR-confirmed SARS-CoV-2 infection or an uninfected control (not recorded which). The chain is built from TRBV4-1 and TRBJ2-1; TRBD2 might be the D (5 bases). Sequences were obtained from whole blood. In nucleotides, the CDR3 is TGCGCCAGCAGTCAAGCGAACCTAGTTACCACGGGGGAGCAGTTCTTC. This translates into CASSQANLVTTGEQFF.